Below are 8 T cell receptor beta chains sequenced from a single sample in a study of cytomegalovirus exposure and HLA in healthy donors. It was with 60 Vbeta and 13 Jbeta primers that the PCR ran. The data were produced by immunoSEQ multiplex PCR, yet TCRdb's version contains in-frame clones alone and is incomplete. Of more than 85,000 clones listed, 55% to 75% are singletons. The sequenced sample consisted of PBMCs. The receptors derive from a woman aged 45-59 years in good health and CMV-seropositive.

The chain couples TRBV6-5 to TRBJ1-2; the D is unclear. The length of the CDR3 is 15 residues. In germline, CDR1 is MNHEY, CDR2 SVGAGI. V lost 6 bases and J 2 bases, leaving 16 bases between the germline ends. CDR3 residues: CASSPTPGVNYGYTF. DNA of the CDR3: TGTGCCAGCAGCCCAACCCCGGGAGTCAACTATGGCTACACCTTC.

The V and J genes are TRBV11-2 and TRBJ2-7; D might be TRBD2 (5 bases). TRBJ2-1 explains the end of the DNA better; the J call may be wrong. Germline CDR1 reads SGHAT; CDR2 reads FQNNGV. The CDR3 loop spans 14 amino acids. In DNA, the CDR3 is TGTGCCAGCAGCTTAGATGTGGGAGTGATGGATCAGTTCTTC. It is translated as CASSLDVGVMDQFF.

This clone was counted once. The junction does not match germline at one end; this may be a read error. The chain recombines TRBV7-7 with TRBJ2-7; D ambiguous. Germline loops: CDR1 SSHAT, CDR2 FNYEAQ (reference sequence). The CDR3 totals 10 residues. The CDR3: CASSFSEQYF. In DNA, the CDR3 is TGTGCTAGCAGCTTCTCCGAGCAGTACTTC. Full variable domain (missing parts from reference TRBV7-7 and TRBJ2-7): GAGVSQSPRYKVTKRGQDVTLRCDPISSHATLYWYQQALGQGPEFLTYFNYEAQPDKSGLPSDRFSAERPEGSISTLTIQRTEQRDSAMYRCASSFSEQYFGPGTRLTVT.

This clone was found once. The gene calls are TRBV2 and TRBJ2-5, with TRBD1 matching 7 bases. This CDR3 region has 15 residues. Germline V gene data show CDR1 as SNHLY and CDR2 as FYNNEI. V gave up 5 bases and J gave up 8 bases; unmatched junction bases: 14. The CDR3 loop is CASSSTGIGSSTQYF. The CDR3 region has the DNA TGTGCCAGCAGTTCGACAGGGATCGGGTCGAGTACCCAGTACTTC.

The chain has TRBV12-5 and TRBJ1-4, with 11 bases matching TRBD1. CDR3 length: 16 residues. The germline CDR1 and CDR2 sequences are LGHNT and FRNRAP. V lost 4 bases to trimming and J lost 8 bases; unmatched junction nucleotides: 9. CDR3 in amino acids: CASGSWTGGRDEKLFF. The CDR3 coding sequence is TGTGCTAGTGGTTCTTGGACAGGGGGCAGGGACGAAAAACTGTTTTTT. Complete variable domain (other parts from reference TRBV12-5 and TRBJ1-4): DARVTQTPRHKVTEMGQEVTMRCQPILGHNTVFWYRQTMMQGLELLAYFRNRAPLDDSGMPKDRFSAEMPDATLATLKIQPSEPRDSAVYFCASGSWTGGRDEKLFFGSGTQLSVL.

The gene calls are TRBV6-1 and TRBJ2-7; D not resolved. The CDR3 consists of 11 residues. Germline V CDR1 and CDR2: MNHNS, SASEGT. Trimming pared 6 bases from V and 2 bases from J, leaving 5 bases between. The CDR3 DNA is TGTGCCAGCAGCCCCACCTACGAGCAGTACTTC. Protein: CASSPTYEQYF.

CDR3 region: CASSSPGSDLLDEQFF. In DNA, the CDR3 is TGTGCCAGCAGTTCCCCCGGGTCCGATCTCTTGGATGAGCAGTTCTTC. The V call is TRBV6-5, the J call TRBJ2-1; D unclear. V was clipped by 4 bases and J by 8 bases, with 21 bases between them. Germline loops: CDR1 MNHEY, CDR2 SVGAGI. There are 16 residues in the CDR3.

The gene calls are TRBV28 and TRBJ2-7, with D maybe TRBD1 (6 bases). CDR1 is MDHEN, CDR2 SYDVKM, per germline. Trimming took off 6 bases at V and 8 bases at J, with 17 bases between the two ends. The CDR3 has 13 amino acids. The CDR3 nucleotides read TGTGCCAGCAGGTCACTCTCAGGGGCGCAGCAGTACTTC. This translates into CASRSLSGAQQYF.